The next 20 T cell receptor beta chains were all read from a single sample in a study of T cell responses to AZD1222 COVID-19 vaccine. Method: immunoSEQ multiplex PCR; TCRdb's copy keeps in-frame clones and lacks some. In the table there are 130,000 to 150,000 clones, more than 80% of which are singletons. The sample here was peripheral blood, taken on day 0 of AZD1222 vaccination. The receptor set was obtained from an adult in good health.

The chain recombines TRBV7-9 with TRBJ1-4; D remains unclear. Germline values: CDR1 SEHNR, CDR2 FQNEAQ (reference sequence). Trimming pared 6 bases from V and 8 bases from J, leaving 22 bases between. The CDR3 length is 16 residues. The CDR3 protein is CASSRGSETSKEKLFF. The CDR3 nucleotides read TGTGCCAGCAGTCGAGGCTCAGAAACTTCCAAGGAAAAACTGTTTTTT.

The CDR3 coding sequence is TGTGCCAGCAGCCTAGGGGAGGACTCCTACGAGCAGTACTTC. Amino acids: CASSLGEDSYEQYF. The genes are TRBV9 and TRBJ2-7; TRBD2 is a possible D gene (6 bases). The V gene lost 4 bases and the J gene lost 0 bases, with 11 bases spanning the gap. The CDR3 has 14 amino acids. Germline CDR1 reads SGDLS; CDR2 reads YYNGEE.

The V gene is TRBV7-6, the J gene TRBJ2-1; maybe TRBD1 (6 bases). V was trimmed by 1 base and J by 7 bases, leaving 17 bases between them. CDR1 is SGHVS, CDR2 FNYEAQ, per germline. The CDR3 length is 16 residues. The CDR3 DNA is TGTGCCAGCAGCTTAGTCCCGTCAGGGGCTCAAAATGAGCAGTTCTTC. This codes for CASSLVPSGAQNEQFF.

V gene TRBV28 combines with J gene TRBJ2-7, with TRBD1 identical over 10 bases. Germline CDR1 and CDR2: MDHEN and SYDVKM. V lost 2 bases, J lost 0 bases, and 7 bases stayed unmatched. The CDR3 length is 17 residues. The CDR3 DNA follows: TGTGCCAGCAGTTTAGGGCGGGGGACAGGGGACTCCTACGAGCAGTACTTC. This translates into CASSLGRGTGDSYEQYF. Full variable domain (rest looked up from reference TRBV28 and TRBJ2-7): DVKVTQSSRYLVKRTGEKVFLECVQDMDHENMFWYRQDPGLGLRLIYFSYDVKMKEKGDIPEGYSVSREKKERFSLILESASTNQTSMYLCASSLGRGTGDSYEQYFGPGTRLTVT.

The chain's CDR3 is CASSTYTTYEQYF. In DNA, the CDR3 is TGTGCCAGCTCGACTTATACCACCTACGAGCAGTACTTC. The genes are TRBV19 and TRBJ2-7; no clear D gene. Germline V gives CDR1 LNHDA, CDR2 SQIVND (reference sequence). V was pared by 9 bases and J by 2 bases, with 14 bases between. The CDR3 contains 13 residues.

CDR3 residues: CASRSPLARGYEQYF. The DNA of the CDR3 is TGTGCCAGCAGGTCCCCACTGGCGAGGGGCTACGAGCAGTACTTC. This sequence joins TRBV6-5 and TRBJ2-7; the D call may be TRBD1 or TRBD2 (5 bases each). With 6 bases removed from V and 3 bases from J, the gap between germline ends came to 18 bases. The germline V gene has CDR1 MNHEY and CDR2 SVGAGI. CDR3 length equals 15 residues.

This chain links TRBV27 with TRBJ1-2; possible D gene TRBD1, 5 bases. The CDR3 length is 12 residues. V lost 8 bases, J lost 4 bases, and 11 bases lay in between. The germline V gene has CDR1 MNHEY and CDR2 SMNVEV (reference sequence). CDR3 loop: CASGRGTYGYTF. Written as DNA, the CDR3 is TGTGCCAGCGGAAGGGGCACCTATGGCTACACCTTC.

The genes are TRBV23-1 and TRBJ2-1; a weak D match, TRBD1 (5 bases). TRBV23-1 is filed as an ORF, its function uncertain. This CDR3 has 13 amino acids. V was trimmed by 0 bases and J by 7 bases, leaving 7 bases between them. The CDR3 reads CASSQSSGNEQFF. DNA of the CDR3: TGCGCCAGCAGTCAATCGTCAGGGAATGAGCAGTTCTTC.

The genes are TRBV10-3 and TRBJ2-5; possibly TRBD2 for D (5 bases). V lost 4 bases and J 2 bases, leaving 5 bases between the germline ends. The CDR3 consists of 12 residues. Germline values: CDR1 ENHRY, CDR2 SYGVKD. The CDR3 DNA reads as TGTGCCATCAGTGCGGGGCAAGAGACCCAGTACTTC. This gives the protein CAISAGQETQYF.

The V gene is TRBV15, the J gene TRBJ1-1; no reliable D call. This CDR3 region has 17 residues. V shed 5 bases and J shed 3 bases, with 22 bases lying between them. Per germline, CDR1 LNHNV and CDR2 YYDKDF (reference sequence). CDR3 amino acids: CATSDASRLPEHTEAFF. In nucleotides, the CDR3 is TGTGCCACCAGCGACGCCTCCCGGCTCCCGGAACACACTGAAGCTTTCTTT.

CDR3: CASSPASGGTYNEQFF. The CDR3 nucleotides are TGTGCCAGTAGTCCGGCTAGCGGGGGGACCTACAATGAGCAGTTCTTC. V and J are TRBV19 and TRBJ2-1, with 11 bases identical to TRBD2. The V and J ends lost 5 bases and 2 bases, in that order; junction bases with no gene match: 5. The V gene's germline CDR1 is LNHDA and CDR2 SQIVND (reference sequence). The CDR3 is 16 amino acids.

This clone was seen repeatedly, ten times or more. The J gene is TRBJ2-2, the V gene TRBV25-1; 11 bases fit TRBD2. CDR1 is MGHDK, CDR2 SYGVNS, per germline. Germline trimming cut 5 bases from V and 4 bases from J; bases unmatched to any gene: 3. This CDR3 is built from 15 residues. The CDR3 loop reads CASSTGTSGTGELFF. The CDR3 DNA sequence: TGTGCCAGCAGTACGGGGACTAGCGGCACCGGGGAGCTGTTTTTT. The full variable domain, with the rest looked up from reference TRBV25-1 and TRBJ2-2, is EADIYQTPRYLVIGTGKKITLECSQTMGHDKMYWYQQDPGMELHLIHYSYGVNSTEKGDLSSESTVSRIRTEHFPLTLESARPSHTSQYLCASSTGTSGTGELFFGEGSRLTVL.

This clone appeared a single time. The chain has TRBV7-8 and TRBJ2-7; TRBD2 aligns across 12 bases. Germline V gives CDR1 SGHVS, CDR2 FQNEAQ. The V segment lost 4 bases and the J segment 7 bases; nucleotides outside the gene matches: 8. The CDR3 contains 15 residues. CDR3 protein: CASSSRLAGAREQYF. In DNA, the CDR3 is TGTGCCAGCAGCTCACGACTAGCGGGGGCGCGTGAGCAGTACTTC.

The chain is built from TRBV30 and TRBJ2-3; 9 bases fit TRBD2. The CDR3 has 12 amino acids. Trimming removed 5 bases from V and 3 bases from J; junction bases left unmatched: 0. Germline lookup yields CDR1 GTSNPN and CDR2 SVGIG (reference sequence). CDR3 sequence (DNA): TGTGCCTGGGCGGGAGGGACAGATACGCAGTATTTT. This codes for CAWAGGTDTQYF.

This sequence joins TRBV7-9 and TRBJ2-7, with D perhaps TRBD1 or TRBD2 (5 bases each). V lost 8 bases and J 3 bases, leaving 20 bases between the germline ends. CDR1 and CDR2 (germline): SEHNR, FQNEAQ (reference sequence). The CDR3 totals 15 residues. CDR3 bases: TGTGCCAGCTTGCCGATTGAGGGGCAGAACTACGAGCAGTACTTC. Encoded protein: CASLPIEGQNYEQYF.

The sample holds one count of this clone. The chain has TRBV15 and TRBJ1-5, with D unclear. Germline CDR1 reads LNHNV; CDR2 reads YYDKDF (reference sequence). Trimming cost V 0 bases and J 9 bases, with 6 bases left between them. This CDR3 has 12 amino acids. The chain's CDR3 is CATSRDSVPQHF. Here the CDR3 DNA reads TGTGCCACCAGCAGAGATTCCGTGCCCCAGCATTTT.

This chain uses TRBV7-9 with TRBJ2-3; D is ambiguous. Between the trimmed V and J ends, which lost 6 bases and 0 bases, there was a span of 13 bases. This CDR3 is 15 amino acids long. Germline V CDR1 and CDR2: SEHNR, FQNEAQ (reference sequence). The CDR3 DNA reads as TGTGCCAGCAGTCGGACGCCCGCTAGCACAGATACGCAGTATTTT. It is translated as CASSRTPASTDTQYF.

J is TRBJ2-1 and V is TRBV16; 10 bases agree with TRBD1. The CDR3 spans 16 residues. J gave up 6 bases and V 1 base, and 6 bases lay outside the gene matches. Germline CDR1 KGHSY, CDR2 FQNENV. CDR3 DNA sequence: TGTGCCAGCAGCCAATTAAGGGGACAGGGGAGCAATGAGCAGTTCTTC. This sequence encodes CASSQLRGQGSNEQFF.

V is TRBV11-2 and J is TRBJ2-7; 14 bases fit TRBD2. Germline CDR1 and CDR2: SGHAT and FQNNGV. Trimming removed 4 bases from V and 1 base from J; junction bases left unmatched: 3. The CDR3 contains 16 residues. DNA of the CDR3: TGTGCCAGCAGCTCCCGGACTAGCGGGGGGTCCTACGAGCAGTACTTC. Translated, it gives CASSSRTSGGSYEQYF.

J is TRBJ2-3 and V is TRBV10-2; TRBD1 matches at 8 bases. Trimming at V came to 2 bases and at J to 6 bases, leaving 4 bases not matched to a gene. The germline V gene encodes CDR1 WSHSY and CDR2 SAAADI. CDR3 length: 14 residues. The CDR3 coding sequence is TGCGCCAGCAGTGAGCCCACAGGGGGGGATACGCAGTATTTT. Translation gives CASSEPTGGDTQYF.